What follows is one T cell receptor (beta chain) and its context. The read stops 3 residues short of the end of the CDR3; the missing end is completed from the germline J gene. The protocol was immunoSEQ multiplex PCR, while the TCRdb copy is restricted to in-frame clones and leaves out a portion. The sample has some 46,000 clones. The data stem from a study of T cells in women clearing cervical HPV infection. The V end was cut by 6 bases, the J end by 0 bases, with 11 bases between. This CDR3 contains 15 residues. Germline V CDR1 and CDR2: SEHNR, FQNEAQ (reference sequence). The material sequenced was blood buffy coat. This chain connects TRBV7-9 to TRBJ2-2; TRBD1 might be the D (5 bases). The sequence came from a woman between 18 and 70 years old with a cervical HPV16 infection that either progressed to CIN3+ or cleared (not recorded which). The part of the CDR3 DNA that was read is TGTGCCAGCAGACCAGGGTTAGCGAACACCGGGGAG. Its translation: CASRPGLANTGE. The complete CDR3 sequence is CASRPGLANTGELFF.